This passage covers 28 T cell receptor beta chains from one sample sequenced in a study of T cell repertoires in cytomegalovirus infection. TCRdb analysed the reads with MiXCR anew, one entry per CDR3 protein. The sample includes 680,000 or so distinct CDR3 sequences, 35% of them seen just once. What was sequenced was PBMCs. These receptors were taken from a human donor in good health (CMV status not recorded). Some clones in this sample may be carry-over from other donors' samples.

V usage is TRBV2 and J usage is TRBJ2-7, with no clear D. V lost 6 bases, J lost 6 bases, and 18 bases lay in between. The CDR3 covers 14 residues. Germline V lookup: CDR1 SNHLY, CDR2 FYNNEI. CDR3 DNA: TGTGCCAGCAGCGGATCGCGCGGTAGATCCGAGCAGTACTTC. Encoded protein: CASSGSRGRSEQYF.

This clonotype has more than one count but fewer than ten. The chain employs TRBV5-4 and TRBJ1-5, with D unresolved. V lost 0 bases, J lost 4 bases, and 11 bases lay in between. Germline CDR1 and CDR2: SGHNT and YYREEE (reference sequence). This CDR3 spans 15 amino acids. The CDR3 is CASSLGAGENQPQHF. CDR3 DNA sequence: TGTGCCAGCAGCTTGGGGGCCGGGGAGAATCAGCCCCAGCATTTT. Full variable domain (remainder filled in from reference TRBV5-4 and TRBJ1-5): ETGVTQSPTHLIKTRGQQVTLRCSSQSGHNTVSWYQQALGQGPQFIFQYYREEENGRGNFPPRFSGLQFPNYSSELNVNALELDDSALYLCASSLGAGENQPQHFGDGTRLSIL.

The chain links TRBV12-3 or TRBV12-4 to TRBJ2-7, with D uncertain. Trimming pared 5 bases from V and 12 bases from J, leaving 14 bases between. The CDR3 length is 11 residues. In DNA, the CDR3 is TGTGCCAGCAGTGATTCCTACGAGACGTACTTC. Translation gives CASSDSYETYF.

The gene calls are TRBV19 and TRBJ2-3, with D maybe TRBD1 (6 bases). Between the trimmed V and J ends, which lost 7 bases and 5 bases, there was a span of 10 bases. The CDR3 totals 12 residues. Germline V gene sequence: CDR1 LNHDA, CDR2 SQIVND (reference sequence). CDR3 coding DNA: TGTGCCAGTAATGAAGGGGGAGATACGCAGTATTTT. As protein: CASNEGGDTQYF.

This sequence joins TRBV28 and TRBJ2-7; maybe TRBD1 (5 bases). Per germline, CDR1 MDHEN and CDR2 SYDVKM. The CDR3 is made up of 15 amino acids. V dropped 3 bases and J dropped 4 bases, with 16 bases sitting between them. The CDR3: CASSLISPGWYEQYF. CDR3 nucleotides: TGTGCCAGCAGTTTGATTTCGCCAGGGTGGTACGAGCAGTACTTC.

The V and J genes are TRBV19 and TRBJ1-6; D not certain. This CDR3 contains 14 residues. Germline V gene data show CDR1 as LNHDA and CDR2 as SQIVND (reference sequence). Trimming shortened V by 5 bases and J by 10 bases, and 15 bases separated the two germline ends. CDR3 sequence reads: CASSEPTVRSPLHF. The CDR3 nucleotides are TGTGCCAGTAGTGAACCGACGGTGCGCTCACCCCTCCACTTT.

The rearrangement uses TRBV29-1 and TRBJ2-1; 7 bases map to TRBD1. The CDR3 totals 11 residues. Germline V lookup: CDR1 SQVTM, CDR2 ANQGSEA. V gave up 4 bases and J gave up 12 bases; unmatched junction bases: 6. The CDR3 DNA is TGCAGCGTTGGGACAGGACAGGTGCAGTTCTTC. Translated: CSVGTGQVQFF.

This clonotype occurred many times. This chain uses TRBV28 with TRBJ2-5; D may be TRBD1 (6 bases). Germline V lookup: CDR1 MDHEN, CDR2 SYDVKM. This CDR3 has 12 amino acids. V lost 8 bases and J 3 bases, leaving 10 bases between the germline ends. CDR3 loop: CASGYREETQYF. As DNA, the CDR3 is TGTGCCAGCGGCTACAGGGAAGAGACCCAGTACTTC.

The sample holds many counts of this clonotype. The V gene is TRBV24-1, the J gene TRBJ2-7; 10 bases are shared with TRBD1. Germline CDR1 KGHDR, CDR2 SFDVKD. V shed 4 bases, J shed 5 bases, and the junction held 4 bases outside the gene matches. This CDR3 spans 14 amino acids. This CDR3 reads CATSESGTGDEQYF. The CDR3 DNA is TGTGCCACCAGTGAGTCCGGGACAGGGGACGAGCAGTACTTC.

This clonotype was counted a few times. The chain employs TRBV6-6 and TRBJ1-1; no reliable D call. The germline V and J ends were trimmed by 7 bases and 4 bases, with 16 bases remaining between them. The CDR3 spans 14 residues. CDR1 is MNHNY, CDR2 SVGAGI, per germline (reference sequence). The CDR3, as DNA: TGTGCCAGCATACTACACAAAACCCTCACTGAAGCTTTCTTT. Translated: CASILHKTLTEAFF.

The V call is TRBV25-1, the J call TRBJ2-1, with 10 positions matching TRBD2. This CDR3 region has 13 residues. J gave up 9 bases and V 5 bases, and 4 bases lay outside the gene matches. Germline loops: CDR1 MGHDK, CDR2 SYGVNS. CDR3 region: CASSSGTSAEQFF. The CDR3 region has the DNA TGTGCCAGCAGTTCCGGGACTAGCGCTGAGCAGTTCTTC.

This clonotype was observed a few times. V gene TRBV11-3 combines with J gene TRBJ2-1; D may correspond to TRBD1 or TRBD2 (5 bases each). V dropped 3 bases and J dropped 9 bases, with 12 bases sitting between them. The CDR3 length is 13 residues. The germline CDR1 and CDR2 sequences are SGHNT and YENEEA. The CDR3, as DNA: TGTGCCAGCAGCTTTAGGGGAGTTGGTGAGCAGTTCTTC. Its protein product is CASSFRGVGEQFF.

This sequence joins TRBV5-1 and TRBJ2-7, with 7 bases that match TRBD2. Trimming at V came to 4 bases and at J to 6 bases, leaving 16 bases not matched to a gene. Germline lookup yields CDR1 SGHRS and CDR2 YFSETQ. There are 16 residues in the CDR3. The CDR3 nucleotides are TGCGCCAGCAGCCCGGAGGTATGGAGTGCGGGAGCCGAGCAGTACTTC. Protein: CASSPEVWSAGAEQYF.

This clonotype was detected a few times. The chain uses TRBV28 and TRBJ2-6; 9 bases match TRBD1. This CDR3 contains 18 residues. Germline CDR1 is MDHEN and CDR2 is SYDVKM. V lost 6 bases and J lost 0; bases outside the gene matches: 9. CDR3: CASRNRDRVSSGANVLTF. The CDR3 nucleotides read TGTGCCAGCAGAAACCGGGACAGGGTCAGCTCTGGGGCCAACGTCCTGACTTTC.

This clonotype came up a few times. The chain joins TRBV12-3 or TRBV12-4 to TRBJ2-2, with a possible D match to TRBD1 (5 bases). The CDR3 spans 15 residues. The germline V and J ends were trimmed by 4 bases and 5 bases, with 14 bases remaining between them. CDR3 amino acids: CASSSASRGTGELFF. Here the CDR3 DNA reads TGTGCCAGCAGTTCGGCCTCAAGGGGAACCGGGGAGCTGTTTTTT.

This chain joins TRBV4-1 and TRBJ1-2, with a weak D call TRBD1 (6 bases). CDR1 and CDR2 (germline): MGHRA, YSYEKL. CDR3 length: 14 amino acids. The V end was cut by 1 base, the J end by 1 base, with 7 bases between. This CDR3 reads CASSQARGNYGYTF. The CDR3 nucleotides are TGCGCCAGCAGCCAAGCCAGGGGTAACTATGGCTACACCTTC.

Here the CDR3 DNA reads TGTGCCAGCAGCTTAAGTGGGAGCACCTACGAGCAGTACTTC. Translating it yields CASSLSGSTYEQYF. This chain uses TRBV7-2 with TRBJ2-7; perhaps TRBD2 as D (5 bases). The CDR3 runs 14 residues. Germline CDR1 and CDR2: SGHTA and FQGNSA. V lost 2 bases and J lost 2, with 10 bases in between.

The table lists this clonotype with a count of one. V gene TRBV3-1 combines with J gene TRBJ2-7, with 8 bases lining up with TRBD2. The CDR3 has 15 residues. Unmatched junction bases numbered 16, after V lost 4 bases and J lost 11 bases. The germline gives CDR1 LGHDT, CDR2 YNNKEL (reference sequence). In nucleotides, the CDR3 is TGTGCCAGCAGCCCAGCGGGAGACGCCGCATACGACAAGTACTTC. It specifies CASSPAGDAAYDKYF.

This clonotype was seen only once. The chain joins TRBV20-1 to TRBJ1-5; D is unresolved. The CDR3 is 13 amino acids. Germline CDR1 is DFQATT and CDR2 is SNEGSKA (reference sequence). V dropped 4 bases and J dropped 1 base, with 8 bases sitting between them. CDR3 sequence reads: CSATKGSNQPQHF. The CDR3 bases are TGCAGTGCTACTAAAGGGAGCAATCAGCCCCAGCATTTT.

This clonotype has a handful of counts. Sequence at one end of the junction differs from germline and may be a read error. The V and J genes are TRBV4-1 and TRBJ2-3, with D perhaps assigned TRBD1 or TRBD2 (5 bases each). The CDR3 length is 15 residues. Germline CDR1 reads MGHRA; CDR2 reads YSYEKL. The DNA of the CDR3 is TGTGCCAGCAGCCCACCTGGGACGCCAGCAGATACGCAGTATTTT. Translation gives CASSPPGTPADTQYF.

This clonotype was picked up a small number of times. CDR3 loop: CASSEGHFVGYTF. The DNA for the CDR3 is TGTGCCAGCAGCGAGGGACACTTCGTTGGCTACACCTTC. V usage is TRBV12-3 or TRBV12-4 and J usage is TRBJ1-2; tentatively, D is TRBD1 (6 bases). The CDR3 runs 13 residues. Deletions cut 6 bases from V and 7 bases from J, with 15 bases between.

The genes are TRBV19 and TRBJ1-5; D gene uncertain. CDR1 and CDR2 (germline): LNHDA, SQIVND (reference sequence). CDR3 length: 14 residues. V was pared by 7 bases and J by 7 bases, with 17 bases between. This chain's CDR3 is CASKAARIGQPQHF. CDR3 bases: TGTGCCAGTAAAGCCGCGCGGATTGGGCAGCCCCAGCATTTT.

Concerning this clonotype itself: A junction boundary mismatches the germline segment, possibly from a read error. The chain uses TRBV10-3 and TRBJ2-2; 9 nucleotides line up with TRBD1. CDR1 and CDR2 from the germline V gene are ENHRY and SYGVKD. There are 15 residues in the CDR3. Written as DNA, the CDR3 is TGTGCCATCAGTGAAGGGACAGGGATGCTCGGGGAGCAGTTTTTT. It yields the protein CAISEGTGMLGEQFF.

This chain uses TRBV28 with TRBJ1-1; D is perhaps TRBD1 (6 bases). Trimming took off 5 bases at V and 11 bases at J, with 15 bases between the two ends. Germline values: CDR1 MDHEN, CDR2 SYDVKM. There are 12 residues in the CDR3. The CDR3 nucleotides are TGTGCCAGCAGTGCGAACAGGGCCAGCGCTTTCTTT. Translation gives CASSANRASAFF.

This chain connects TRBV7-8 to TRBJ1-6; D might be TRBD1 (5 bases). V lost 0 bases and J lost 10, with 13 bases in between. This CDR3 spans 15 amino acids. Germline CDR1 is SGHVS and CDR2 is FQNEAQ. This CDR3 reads CASSLAVGRASPLHF. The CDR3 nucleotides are TGTGCCAGCAGCTTAGCGGTAGGCAGGGCCTCACCCCTCCACTTT.

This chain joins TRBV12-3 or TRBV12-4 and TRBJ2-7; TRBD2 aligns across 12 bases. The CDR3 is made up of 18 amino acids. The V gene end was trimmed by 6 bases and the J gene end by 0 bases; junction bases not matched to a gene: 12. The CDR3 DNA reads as TGTGCCAGCAGGGGTGGAACTAGCGGGGGGAAAAGCTCCTACGAGCAGTACTTC. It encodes CASRGGTSGGKSSYEQYF.

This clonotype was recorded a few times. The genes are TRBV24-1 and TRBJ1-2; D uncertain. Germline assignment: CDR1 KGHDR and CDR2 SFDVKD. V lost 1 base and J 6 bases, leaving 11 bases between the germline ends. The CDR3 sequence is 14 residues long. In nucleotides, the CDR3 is TGTGCCACCAGTGATTTTGAGACGACGGATGGCTACACCTTC. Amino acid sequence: CATSDFETTDGYTF.

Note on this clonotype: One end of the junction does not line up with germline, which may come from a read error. This CDR3 is CASSLGGATNIQYF. CDR3 coding DNA: TGTGCCAGCTCACTCGGAGGGGCCACAAACATTCAGTACTTC. The chain carries TRBV18 and TRBJ2-4; D is perhaps TRBD2 (6 bases). CDR1 KGHSH and CDR2 LQKENI come from the germline V gene. CDR3 length equals 14 residues.